This record concerns one T cell receptor beta chain sequence. Its target is unknown. This may arise from a read error, as a much more abundant clone is one base away. TCR alpha and beta CDR3 regions were amplified from RNA using iRepertoire nested multiplex PCR. Input was about 85-400 ng of tissue mRNA or PBMC total RNA. TCRdb passed the multiplex PCR reads through MiXCR, listing each CDR3 protein once. The table includes about 22,000 distinct CDR3 sequences, about 22% detected once. These data are taken from a study of glioma-infiltrating T cells. Study-level findings and limits: Very few CDR3 sequences were shared between tissue and blood. Non-neoplastic patients had below-expected tissue-blood divergence, while all gliomas exceeded expectation.

The sequence derives from a human donor with low-grade glioma or glioblastoma, undergoing nonglioma brain surgery, or in good health (not recorded which). Sequencing was carried out using glioma tissue, nonneoplastic brain tissue, or PBMCs (not recorded which).

The CDR3 DNA is TGTGCCAGCAGGTTAAGGACAGGGAGTTCGGGGCCCCAGCATTTT. Translation: CASRLRTGSSGPQHF. The V and J genes are TRBV7-6 and TRBJ1-5; 8 bases match TRBD1. Per the germline V gene, CDR1 is SGHVS and CDR2 is FNYEAQ. CDR3 size: 15 residues. V lost 6 bases to trimming and J lost 9 bases; unmatched junction nucleotides: 13.